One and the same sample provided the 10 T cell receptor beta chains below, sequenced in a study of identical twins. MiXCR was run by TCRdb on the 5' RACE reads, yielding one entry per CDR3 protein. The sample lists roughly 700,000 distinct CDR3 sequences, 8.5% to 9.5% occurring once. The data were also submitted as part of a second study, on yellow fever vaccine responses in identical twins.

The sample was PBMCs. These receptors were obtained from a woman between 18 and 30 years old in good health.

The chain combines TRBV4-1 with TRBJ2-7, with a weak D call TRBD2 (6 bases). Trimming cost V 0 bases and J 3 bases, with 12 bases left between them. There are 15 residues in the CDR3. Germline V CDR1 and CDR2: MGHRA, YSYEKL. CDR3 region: CASSQDLMGGYEQYF. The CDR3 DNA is TGCGCCAGCAGCCAAGATCTAATGGGGGGCTACGAGCAGTACTTC.

The CDR3 is CATQTVNEQFF. CDR3 in DNA: TGTGCCACCCAGACCGTCAATGAGCAGTTCTTC. The chain uses TRBV10-3 and TRBJ2-1, with unresolved D. CDR1 ENHRY and CDR2 SYGVKD come from the germline V gene. This CDR3 contains 11 residues. Trimming pared 10 bases from V and 6 bases from J, leaving 10 bases between.

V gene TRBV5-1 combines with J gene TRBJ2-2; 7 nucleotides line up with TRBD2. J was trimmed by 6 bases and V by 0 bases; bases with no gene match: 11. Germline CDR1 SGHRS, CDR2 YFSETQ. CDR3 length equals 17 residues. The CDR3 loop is CASSLETSFWLAGELFF. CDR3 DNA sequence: TGCGCCAGCAGCTTGGAGACTAGCTTTTGGTTGGCCGGGGAGCTGTTTTTT. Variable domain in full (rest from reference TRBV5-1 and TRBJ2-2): KAGVTQTPRYLIKTRGQQVTLSCSPISGHRSVSWYQQTPGQGLQFLFEYFSETQRNKGNFPGRFSGRQFSNSRSEMNVSTLELGDSALYLCASSLETSFWLAGELFFGEGSRLTVL.

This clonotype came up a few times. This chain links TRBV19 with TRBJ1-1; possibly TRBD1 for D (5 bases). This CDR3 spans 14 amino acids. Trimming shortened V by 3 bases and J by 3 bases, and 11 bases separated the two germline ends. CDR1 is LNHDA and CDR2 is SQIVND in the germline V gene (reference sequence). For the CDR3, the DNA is TGTGCCAGTAGTATGGGGCGTTTGGACACTGAAGCTTTCTTT. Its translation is CASSMGRLDTEAFF.

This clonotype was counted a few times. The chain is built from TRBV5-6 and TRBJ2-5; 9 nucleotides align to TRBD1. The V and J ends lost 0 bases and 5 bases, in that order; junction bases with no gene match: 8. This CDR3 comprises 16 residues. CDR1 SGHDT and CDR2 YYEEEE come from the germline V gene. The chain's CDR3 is CASSLVGQGLSETQYF. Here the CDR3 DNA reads TGTGCCAGCAGCTTGGTGGGACAGGGTCTTTCGGAGACCCAGTACTTC.

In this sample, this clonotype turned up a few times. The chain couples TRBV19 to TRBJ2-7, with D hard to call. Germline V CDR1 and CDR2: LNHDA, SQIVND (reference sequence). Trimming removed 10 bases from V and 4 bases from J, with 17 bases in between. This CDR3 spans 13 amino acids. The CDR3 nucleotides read TGTGCCATTTCACACCGCCAACGGTACGAGCAGTACTTC. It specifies CAISHRQRYEQYF.

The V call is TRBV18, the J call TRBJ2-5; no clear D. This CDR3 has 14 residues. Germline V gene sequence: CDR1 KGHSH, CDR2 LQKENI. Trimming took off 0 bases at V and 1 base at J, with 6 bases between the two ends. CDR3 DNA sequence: TGTGCCAGCTCACCACCGAGCACCCAAGAGACCCAGTACTTC. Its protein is CASSPPSTQETQYF.

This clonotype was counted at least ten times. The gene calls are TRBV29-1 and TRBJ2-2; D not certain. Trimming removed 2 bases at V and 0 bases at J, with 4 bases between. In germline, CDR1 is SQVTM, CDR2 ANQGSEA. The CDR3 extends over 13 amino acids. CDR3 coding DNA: TGCAGCGTTGAACACGCGAACACCGGGGAGCTGTTTTTT. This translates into CSVEHANTGELFF.

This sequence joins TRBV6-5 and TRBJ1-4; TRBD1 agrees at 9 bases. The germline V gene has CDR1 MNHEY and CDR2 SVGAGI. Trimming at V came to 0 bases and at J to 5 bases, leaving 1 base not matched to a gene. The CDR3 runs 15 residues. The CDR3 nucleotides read TGTGCCAGCAGTTACTCCGGGACAGGGAATGAAAAACTGTTTTTT. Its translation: CASSYSGTGNEKLFF.

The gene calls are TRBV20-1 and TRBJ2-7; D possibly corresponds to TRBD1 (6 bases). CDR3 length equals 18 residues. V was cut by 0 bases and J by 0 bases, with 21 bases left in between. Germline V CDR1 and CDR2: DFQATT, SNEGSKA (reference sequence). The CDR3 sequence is CSARDRGFWDTGSYEQYF. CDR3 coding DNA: TGCAGTGCTAGAGATCGGGGTTTCTGGGACACGGGCTCCTACGAGCAGTACTTC.